This note documents a single T cell receptor (beta chain) sequence. This clonotype was seen ten or more times. The clone's antigen remains unknown. No base qualities exist here, and no much larger clone lies one base off it. The time point label for this specimen denotes: sample taken at primary tumor resection. Samples were obtained from 70 to 85 patients with early-stage, untreated non-small cell lung cancer from the lung TRACERx cohort. For TCR sequencing, whole RNA was extracted from tumor and nontumor lung tissue, or from cryopreserved PBMC samples, and no cell sorting was done. Patients were selected for TCR sequencing only if sufficient RNA was available from at least two tumor regions. These data come from a study of spatial heterogeneity in lung cancer (dated by TCRdb to the late 2010s). For context, the study as a whole: Beta-chain transcripts were consistently detected in greater numbers than alpha-chain transcripts, which likely reflects a higher abundance of beta-chain transcripts. In the raw uncorrected reads, each unique combination of TCR and UMI appeared more than ten times on average. TCR repertoire features were related to nonsynonymous mutation counts determined by whole-exome sequencing of tumor tissue. In non-small cell lung cancer, the study quantitatively compared TCR alpha and beta repertoires across several tumor regions, matched nontumor lung, and blood. Both alpha and beta chains were TCR-sequenced in 200 to 250 tumor regions, roughly 70 matched nontumor lung samples and around 50 PBMC samples obtained at surgery. The full study reports these points: Additional single-cell paired TCR alpha and beta sequencing was considered necessary to confirm, at a functional level, the hypothesis that regional TCRs recognize regional mutations. Ubiquitous expanded tumor TCRs were detected in blood more often at tumor resection than at routine follow-up.

The method behind the library was 5' RACE. TCRdb records NextSeq 500 as the sequencer. The TCR library protocol attached a unique molecular identifier to each TCR cDNA molecule to allow correction of PCR and sequencing errors. On the authors' methods: TCR identification, UMI-based error correction and CDR3 extraction were performed with Decombinator tools. Expanded TCRs were defined as those above a frequency of 2 per 1,000, corresponding to the top 1% of the tumor frequency distribution. Each repertoire was subsampled 100 times to 5,000 TCRs, after which Renyi diversity was computed with the R vegan package. CDR3 similarity networks were built from amino acid triplet string-kernel similarity, connecting CDR3s with pairwise similarity above 0.82. The public reads were run again by TCRdb, first through fastp at Q25 and then through MiXCR, and only productive beta chains were kept. Each entry is one CDR3 protein sequence, shown with its most common DNA and genes. The V and J calls follow TCRdb's processing rather than the paper's. The sample profile shows about 22,000 distinct CDR3 sequences; around 5.3% of them were found once. Approximately 35% of the sample comes from the top ten.

CDR3 length: 14 amino acids, cysteine to phenylalanine. The retained sequence is limited to the CDR3, 42 bases, with the frame set at the first base. The germline V gene gives CDR1 as SGHRS and CDR2 as YFSETQ. V loses 7 bases, J loses 1 base, and the germline ends lie 11 bases apart. The chain is assembled from TRBV5-1 and TRBJ2-2; no D segment can be confidently identified. The sequence was obtained from a male donor with early-stage non-small cell lung cancer. This specimen consisted of PBMCs, obtained at surgery. At the DNA level, the sequence is TGCGCCAGCGAACTGCAAATGAACACCGGGGAGCTGTTTTTT. It translates as CASELQMNTGELFF.